What follows describes a single TCR beta chain. The germline V and J ends were trimmed by 3 bases and 2 bases, with 13 bases remaining between them. Germline CDR1 KGHSH, CDR2 LQKENI. This CDR3 is built from 15 residues. This entry belongs to a study of T cells in localized non-small cell lung cancer. TCRdb's table, derived via immunoSEQ multiplex PCR, lists solely in-frame clones and lacks some. Of approximately 4,400 clones listed, over 25% were seen once; the top ten hold less than 6%. V and J are TRBV18 and TRBJ1-2; tentative D call: TRBD1 (6 bases). The input for sequencing was lung tumor tissue, taken before any cancer treatment. This TCR was sampled from a man aged 40 to 75 with stage III squamous cell lung carcinoma. The CDR3 DNA is TGTGCCAGCTCACCGTTGACAGGACCCAACTATGGCTACACCTTC. This gives the protein CASSPLTGPNYGYTF.